This entry lists 24 T cell receptor beta chains sequenced from one sample in a study of response to subunit inactivated influenza vaccine. TCRdb re-called the RT-PCR reads with MiXCR, one entry per CDR3 protein. This sample has roughly 760,000 distinct CDR3 sequences, with less than 25% found just once. Source: PBMCs from blood, taken roughly 5 days after vaccination. The receptor set was obtained from a man in his forties or fifties who received an inactivated influenza vaccine.

J is TRBJ2-1 and V is TRBV12-3 or TRBV12-4, with D hard to call. V dropped 6 bases and J dropped 8 bases, with 11 bases sitting between them. There are 12 residues in the CDR3. The CDR3, as DNA: TGTGCCAGCAGCAGACTTGGGCATGAGCAGTTCTTC. Translated, it gives CASSRLGHEQFF.

The rearrangement links TRBV15 to TRBJ2-2; the match to TRBD1 covers 8 bases. Germline CDR1 and CDR2: LNHNV and YYDKDF (reference sequence). The CDR3 sequence is 15 residues long. The V and J ends lost 2 bases and 7 bases, in that order; junction bases with no gene match: 6. CDR3: CATSRPDRGHGELFF. As DNA, the CDR3 is TGTGCCACCAGCAGACCCGACAGGGGTCACGGGGAGCTGTTTTTT.

There are a few counts of this clonotype. This chain joins TRBV5-1 and TRBJ1-2; D not certain. V lost 4 bases and J 7 bases, leaving 8 bases between the germline ends. The CDR3 sequence is 11 residues long. The germline gives CDR1 SGHRS, CDR2 YFSETQ. This CDR3 reads CASSPGSGYTF. In DNA form, the CDR3 reads TGCGCCAGCAGCCCGGGTTCTGGCTACACCTTC.

The chain's CDR3 is CASSVVGGRAETQYF. Here the CDR3 DNA reads TGTGCCAGCAGCGTAGTAGGCGGGAGGGCGGAGACCCAGTACTTC. This rearrangement joins TRBV9 to TRBJ2-5; 9 bases are a match to TRBD2. The CDR3 spans 15 residues. V shed 0 bases and J 5 bases; nucleotides not matched to a gene: 5. Germline loops: CDR1 SGDLS, CDR2 YYNGEE.

In its sample, this clonotype was seen a few times. V and J are TRBV5-1 and TRBJ2-3; TRBD1 might be the D (5 bases). The germline V and J ends were trimmed by 1 base and 2 bases, with 11 bases remaining between them. This CDR3 is 15 amino acids long. Per the germline V gene, CDR1 is SGHRS and CDR2 is YFSETQ. CDR3 sequence (DNA): TGCGCCAGCAGCTTGCAGGGATTTGCCACAGATACGCAGTATTTT. Amino acids: CASSLQGFATDTQYF.

There are a few counts of this clonotype. The genes are TRBV20-1 and TRBJ2-1; D may be TRBD2 (6 bases). V shed 5 bases and J shed 9 bases, with 17 bases lying between them. The CDR3 contains 13 residues. CDR1 DFQATT and CDR2 SNEGSKA come from the germline V gene (reference sequence). Written as DNA, the CDR3 is TGCAGTGCTCCGGGACTCCGAAGGGCTGAGCAGTTCTTC. Protein: CSAPGLRRAEQFF.

V is TRBV12-3 or TRBV12-4 and J is TRBJ2-7, with 7 positions matching TRBD1. Germline trimming cut 11 bases from V and 0 bases from J; bases unmatched to any gene: 13. This CDR3 comprises 15 residues. The CDR3 protein is CACRERGLSSYEQYF. In DNA form, the CDR3 reads TGTGCCTGTAGAGAAAGGGGGCTGAGCTCCTACGAGCAGTACTTC.

The V and J genes are TRBV18 and TRBJ2-1; D gene unclear. The CDR3 is made up of 13 amino acids. The V end lost 6 bases, the J end lost 8 bases, and 14 bases lay between the germline ends. Germline CDR1 is KGHSH and CDR2 is LQKENI. The CDR3 region has the DNA TGTGCCAGCTCCCTAACCTTGGATCATGAGCAGTTCTTC. Translation gives CASSLTLDHEQFF. Complete variable domain (other parts from reference TRBV18 and TRBJ2-1): NAGVMQNPRHLVRRRGQEARLRCSPMKGHSHVYWYRQLPEEGLKFMVYLQKENIIDESGMPKERFSAEFPKEGPSILRIQQVVRGDSAAYFCASSLTLDHEQFFGPGTRLTVL.

V usage is TRBV6-1 and J usage is TRBJ1-6; D may be TRBD1 (5 bases). The CDR3 length is 15 residues. V was clipped by 6 bases and J by 9 bases, with 18 bases between them. Germline CDR1 MNHNS, CDR2 SASEGT. The CDR3 region has the DNA TGTGCCAGCAGAGAGGTGCAGGGTACCGCTTCACCCCTCCACTTT. It specifies CASREVQGTASPLHF.

This sequence joins TRBV27 and TRBJ2-3; D unresolved. Trimming cost V 6 bases and J 0 bases, with 13 bases left between them. The CDR3 spans 15 residues. Germline CDR1 MNHEY, CDR2 SMNVEV (reference sequence). CDR3 loop: CASRTTALSTDTQYF. CDR3 sequence (DNA): TGTGCCAGCAGAACAACAGCTCTTAGCACAGATACGCAGTATTTT.

This clonotype was counted only a few times. V and J are TRBV7-2 and TRBJ2-1, with 9 bases fitting TRBD2. The CDR3 loop spans 15 amino acids. V lost 1 base and J lost 9; bases outside the gene matches: 7. Germline V gives CDR1 SGHTA, CDR2 FQGNSA. The chain's CDR3 is CASSLGTSADPEQFF. In DNA, the CDR3 is TGTGCCAGCAGCTTAGGGACTAGCGCCGACCCTGAGCAGTTCTTC.

In regard to this clonotype: An end of the junction differs from the germline gene, which may be a read error. The chain has TRBV29-1 and TRBJ2-7, with a possible D match to TRBD2 (6 bases). From germline, CDR1 is SQVTM and CDR2 ANQGSEA. The CDR3 runs 13 residues. This CDR3 is CSIEAGPSDEQYF. As DNA, the CDR3 is TGCAGCATTGAGGCGGGGCCCTCCGACGAGCAGTACTTC.

This clonotype was observed many times. The chain links TRBV20-1 to TRBJ2-2, with 9 nucleotides matching TRBD1. This CDR3 spans 14 amino acids. The germline gives CDR1 DFQATT, CDR2 SNEGSKA (reference sequence). Germline trimming cut 6 bases from V and 0 bases from J; bases unmatched to any gene: 2. CDR3 DNA: TGCAGTGCCCGACAGGGGGCGAACACCGGGGAGCTGTTTTTT. This sequence encodes CSARQGANTGELFF.

In its sample, this clonotype was seen many times. The V call is TRBV6-2 or TRBV6-3, the J call TRBJ1-5, with a tentative D call TRBD1 (5 bases). The V end was cut by 2 bases, the J end by 3 bases, with 8 bases between. CDR1 is MNHEY, CDR2 SVGEGT, per germline. The CDR3 sequence is 14 residues long. The CDR3 spells CASSYIRANQPQHF. Written as DNA, the CDR3 is TGTGCCAGCAGTTACATCAGGGCCAATCAGCCCCAGCATTTT.

This clonotype was seen at least ten times. The genes are TRBV9 and TRBJ2-3; D uncertain. Germline CDR1 is SGDLS and CDR2 is YYNGEE. The CDR3 consists of 12 residues. Trimming removed 0 bases from V and 3 bases from J, with 2 bases in between. The CDR3 bases are TGTGCCAGCAGCGTAGGAACAGATACGCAGTATTTT. Amino acid sequence: CASSVGTDTQYF.

The chain is built from TRBV4-3 and TRBJ1-5; TRBD1 matches 7 bases. Trimming removed 3 bases from V and 9 bases from J; junction bases left unmatched: 11. The CDR3 spans 15 residues. CDR1 and CDR2 (germline): LGHNA, YSLEER. The CDR3 bases are TGCGCCAGCAGCCAGGCTACAGGGGTAGCTCGGCCCCAGCATTTT. It specifies CASSQATGVARPQHF.

For this clonotype: A read error may produce the germline difference seen at one junction end. The chain has TRBV6-5 and TRBJ1-2; no reliable D call. The CDR3 sequence is 16 residues long. Germline V gene data show CDR1 as MNHEY and CDR2 as SVGAGI. The CDR3 reads CASSYSRPDAPYGHTF. CDR3 DNA sequence: TGTGCCAGCAGTTACTCGAGGCCTGATGCTCCCTATGGCCACACCTTC.

This chain uses TRBV20-1 with TRBJ2-2, with 13 bases aligning to TRBD2. J was trimmed by 5 bases and V by 3 bases; bases with no gene match: 3. This CDR3 has 15 residues. Germline values: CDR1 DFQATT, CDR2 SNEGSKA (reference sequence). The CDR3 DNA is TGCAGTGCTAGTAGGACTAGCGGGAGTACCGGGGAGCTGTTTTTT. This gives the protein CSASRTSGSTGELFF.

This clonotype was counted ten times or more. This rearrangement joins TRBV3-1 to TRBJ2-1; the match to TRBD2 covers 11 bases. The V and J ends lost 6 bases and 4 bases, in that order; junction bases with no gene match: 5. The germline CDR1 and CDR2 sequences are LGHDT and YNNKEL (reference sequence). The CDR3 is made up of 15 amino acids. CDR3 in amino acids: CASSPIAGGYNEQFF. The CDR3 DNA reads TGTGCCAGCAGTCCTATAGCGGGGGGGTACAATGAGCAGTTCTTC.

The CDR3 DNA sequence: TGTGCCAGCAGTAAAGGAGGGGCTAATGAAAAACTGTTTTTT. This sequence encodes CASSKGGANEKLFF. V is TRBV2 and J is TRBJ1-4; possible D gene TRBD1, 5 bases. The CDR3 extends over 14 amino acids. Germline assignment: CDR1 SNHLY and CDR2 FYNNEI. Deletions cut 5 bases from V and 3 bases from J, with 10 bases between. The entire variable domain, with the rest obtained from reference TRBV2 and TRBJ1-4, is as follows: EPEVTQTPSHQVTQMGQEVILRCVPISNHLYFYWYRQILGQKVEFLVSFYNNEISEKSEIFDDQFSVERPDGSNFTLKIRSTKLEDSAMYFCASSKGGANEKLFFGSGTQLSVL.

This clonotype was seen a few times. The genes are TRBV5-1 and TRBJ2-7; 9 bases fit TRBD2. This CDR3 region has 16 residues. V shed 0 bases, J shed 5 bases, and the junction held 9 bases outside the gene matches. From germline, CDR1 is SGHRS and CDR2 YFSETQ. In DNA, the CDR3 is TGCGCCAGCAGCTTGGGGTTCGTGTTAGCGGGAGACGAGCAGTACTTC. Protein sequence: CASSLGFVLAGDEQYF.

The chain employs TRBV7-2 and TRBJ2-6, with D uncertain. Trimming took 7 bases from V and 0 from J, leaving 7 bases between them. This CDR3 region has 14 residues. The germline V gene encodes CDR1 SGHTA and CDR2 FQGNSA. CDR3 nucleotide sequence: TGTGCCAGCACCAGTAGCTCTGGGGCCAACGTCCTGACTTTC. Protein product: CASTSSSGANVLTF. The full variable domain, rest sourced from reference TRBV7-2 and TRBJ2-6, is GAGVSQSPSNKVTEKGKDVELRCDPISGHTALYWYRQSLGQGLEFLIYFQGNSAPDKSGLPSDRFSAERTGGSVSTLTIQRTQQEDSAVYLCASTSSSGANVLTFGAGSRLTVL.

Concerning this clonotype itself: A clone one base away is much larger, so this may be a read error. This chain joins TRBV6-1 and TRBJ2-2, with D perhaps TRBD1 (5 bases). Germline V gene data show CDR1 as MNHNS and CDR2 as SASEGT. V was pared by 6 bases and J by 4 bases, with 9 bases between. This CDR3 comprises 13 residues. CDR3 bases: TGTGCCAGCAGGGACACAAGCACCGGGGAGCTGTTTTTT. Translated, it gives CASRDTSTGELFF.

This clonotype was observed a handful of times. CDR3 bases: TGCGCCAGCAGCCCCGGGGCAGGGACAGGCTCATACGAGCAGTACTTC. This translates into CASSPGAGTGSYEQYF. V is TRBV4-1 and J is TRBJ2-7, with 8 positions matching TRBD1. V lost 4 bases, J lost 4 bases, and 12 bases stayed unmatched. Germline V gives CDR1 MGHRA, CDR2 YSYEKL. The CDR3 length is 16 residues.